This record concerns one T cell receptor beta chain sequence. In the source study's methods: Nucleated cell counts were estimated from reference gene primer amplification. Measured with immunoSEQ multiplex PCR; TCRdb has only the in-frame clones, and not every one. V and J calls and clone size are as listed in that table; D and trimming were resolved from the DNA. Here the sample spans about 180,000 clones, 89% being singletons. The data stem from a study of blood T cell repertoires in COVID-19. Background on the study: COVID-19 samples collected from the United States, Italy and Spain covered acute and convalescent phases. T cells, B-cell-depleted T cells, or PBMCs provided the cDNA or gDNA that served as material.

The receptor was derived from a man younger than 30 who had recovered from COVID-19. The sample was peripheral blood.

The CDR3 nucleotides read TGCGCCAGCAGCCAAGATTTGGGCACTGGGGCCAACGTCCTGACTTTC. Translation: CASSQDLGTGANVLTF. V is TRBV4-3 and J is TRBJ2-6, with D uncertain. CDR1 LGHNA and CDR2 YSLEER come from the germline V gene. The CDR3 has 16 amino acids. V dropped 0 bases and J dropped 2 bases, with 8 bases sitting between them.